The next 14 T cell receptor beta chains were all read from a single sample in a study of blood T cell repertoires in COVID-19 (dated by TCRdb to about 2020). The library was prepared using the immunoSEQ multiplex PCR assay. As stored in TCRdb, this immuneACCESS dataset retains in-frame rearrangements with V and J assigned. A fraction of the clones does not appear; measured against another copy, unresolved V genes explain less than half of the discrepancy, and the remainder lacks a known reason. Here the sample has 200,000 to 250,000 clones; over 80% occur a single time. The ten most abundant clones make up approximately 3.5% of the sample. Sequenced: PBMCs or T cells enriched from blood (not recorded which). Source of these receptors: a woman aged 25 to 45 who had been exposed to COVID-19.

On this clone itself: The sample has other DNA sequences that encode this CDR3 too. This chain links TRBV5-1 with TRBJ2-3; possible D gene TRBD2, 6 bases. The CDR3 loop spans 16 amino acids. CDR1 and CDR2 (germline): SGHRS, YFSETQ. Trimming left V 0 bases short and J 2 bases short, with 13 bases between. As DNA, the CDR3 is TGCGCCAGCAGCTTGGGTAATAGCGGACTCACAGATACGCAGTATTTT. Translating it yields CASSLGNSGLTDTQYF.

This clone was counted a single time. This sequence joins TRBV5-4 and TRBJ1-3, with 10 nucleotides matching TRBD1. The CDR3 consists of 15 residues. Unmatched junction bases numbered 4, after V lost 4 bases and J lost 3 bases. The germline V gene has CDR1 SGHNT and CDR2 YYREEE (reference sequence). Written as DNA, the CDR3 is TGTGCCAGCAGCGAGGGACAGGGGAGTGGAAACACCATATATTTT. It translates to CASSEGQGSGNTIYF.

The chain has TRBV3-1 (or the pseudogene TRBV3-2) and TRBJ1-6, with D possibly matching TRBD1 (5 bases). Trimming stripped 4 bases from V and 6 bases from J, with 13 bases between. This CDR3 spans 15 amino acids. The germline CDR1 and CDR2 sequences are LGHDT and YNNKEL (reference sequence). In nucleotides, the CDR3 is TGTGCCAGCAGCCCAGATGGGACTCGTAATTCACCCCTCCACTTT. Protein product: CASSPDGTRNSPLHF.

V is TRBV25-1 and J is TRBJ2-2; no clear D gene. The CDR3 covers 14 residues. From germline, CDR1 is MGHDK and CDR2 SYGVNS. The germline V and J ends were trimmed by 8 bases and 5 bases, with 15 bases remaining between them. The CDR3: CASSPALRTGELFF. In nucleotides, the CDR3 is TGTGCCAGCTCCCCCGCGTTGCGGACCGGGGAGCTGTTTTTT.

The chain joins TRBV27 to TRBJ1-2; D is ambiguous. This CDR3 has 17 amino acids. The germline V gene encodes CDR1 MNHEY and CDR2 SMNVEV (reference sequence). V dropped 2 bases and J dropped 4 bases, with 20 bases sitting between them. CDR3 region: CASSLIMSGVLIYGYTF. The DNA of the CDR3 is TGTGCCAGCAGTTTAATAATGTCCGGGGTATTGATCTATGGCTACACCTTC.

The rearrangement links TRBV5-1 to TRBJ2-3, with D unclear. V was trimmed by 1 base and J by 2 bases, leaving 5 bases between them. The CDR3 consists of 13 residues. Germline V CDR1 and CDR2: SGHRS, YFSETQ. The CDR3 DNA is TGCGCCAGCAGCTTGTATCCCACAGATACGCAGTATTTT. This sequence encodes CASSLYPTDTQYF.

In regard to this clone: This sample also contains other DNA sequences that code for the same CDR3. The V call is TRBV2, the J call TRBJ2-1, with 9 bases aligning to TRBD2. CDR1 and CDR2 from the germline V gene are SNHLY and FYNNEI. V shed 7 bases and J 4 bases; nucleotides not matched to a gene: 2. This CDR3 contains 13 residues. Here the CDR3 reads CASTLAGYNEQFF. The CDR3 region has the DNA TGTGCCAGCACCCTAGCGGGGTACAATGAGCAGTTCTTC.

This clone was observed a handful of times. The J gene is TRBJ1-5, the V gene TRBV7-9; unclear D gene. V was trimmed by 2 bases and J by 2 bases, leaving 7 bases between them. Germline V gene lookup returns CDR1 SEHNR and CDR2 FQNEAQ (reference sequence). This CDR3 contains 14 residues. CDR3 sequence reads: CASSLSTGNQPQHF. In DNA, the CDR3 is TGTGCCAGCAGCTTATCTACCGGCAATCAGCCCCAGCATTTT.

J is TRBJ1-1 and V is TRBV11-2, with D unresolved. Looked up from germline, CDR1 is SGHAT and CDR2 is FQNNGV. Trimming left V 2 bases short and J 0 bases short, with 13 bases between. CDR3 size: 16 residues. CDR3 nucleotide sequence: TGTGCCAGCAGCTTAAACGGAGCGGGAGTGAACACTGAAGCTTTCTTT. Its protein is CASSLNGAGVNTEAFF.

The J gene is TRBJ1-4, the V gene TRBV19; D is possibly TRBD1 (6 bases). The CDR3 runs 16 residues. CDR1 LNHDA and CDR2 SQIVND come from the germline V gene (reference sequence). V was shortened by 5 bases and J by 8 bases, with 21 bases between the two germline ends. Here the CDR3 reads CASSRPPQGWEEKLFF. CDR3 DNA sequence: TGTGCCAGTAGTCGTCCCCCACAGGGATGGGAAGAAAAACTGTTTTTT.

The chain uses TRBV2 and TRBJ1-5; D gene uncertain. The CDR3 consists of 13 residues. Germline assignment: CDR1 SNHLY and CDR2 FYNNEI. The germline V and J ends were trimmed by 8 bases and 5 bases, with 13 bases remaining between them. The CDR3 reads CASGIRRDQPQHF. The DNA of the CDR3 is TGTGCCAGCGGGATCAGGCGGGATCAGCCCCAGCATTTT.

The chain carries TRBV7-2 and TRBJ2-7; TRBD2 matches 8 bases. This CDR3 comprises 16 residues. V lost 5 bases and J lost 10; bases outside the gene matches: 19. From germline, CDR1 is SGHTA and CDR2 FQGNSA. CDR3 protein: CASSPARGSGIERQYF. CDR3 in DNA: TGTGCCAGCAGCCCAGCCCGGGGTAGCGGGATTGAAAGACAGTACTTC.

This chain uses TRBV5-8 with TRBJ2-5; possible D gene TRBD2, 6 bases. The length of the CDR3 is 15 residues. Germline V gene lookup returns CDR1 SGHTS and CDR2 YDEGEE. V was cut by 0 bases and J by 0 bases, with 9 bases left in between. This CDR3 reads CASSLVLAYQETQYF. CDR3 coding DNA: TGTGCCAGCAGCTTGGTCCTAGCGTACCAAGAGACCCAGTACTTC.

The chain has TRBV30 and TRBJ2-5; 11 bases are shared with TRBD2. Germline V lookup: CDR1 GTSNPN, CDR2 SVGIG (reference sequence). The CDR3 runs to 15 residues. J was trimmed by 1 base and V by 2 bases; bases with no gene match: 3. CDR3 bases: TGTGCCTGGAGTCTAGCGGGAGGATTCCAAGAGACCCAGTACTTC. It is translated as CAWSLAGGFQETQYF.